This T cell receptor beta chain was documented in a study of T cells expressing NK-cell markers. At the level of the study: With respect to HCMV, most of the eight sequenced donors were seropositive, and one was seronegative.

Reanalyzing the 5' RACE reads, TCRdb keeps one entry per CDR3 protein, without DNA. Its listing shows some 450,000 distinct CDR3 sequences. Germline lookup yields CDR1 ENHRY and CDR2 SYGVKD. CDR3 length: 16 amino acids. The TCR sequence derives from a woman between 18 and 69 years old in good health. The sequenced material came from blood T cells: a sorted CD56 or NKG2C T cell subset, CD4+ or CD8+ T cells, or bulk PBMC T cells (not recorded which). V and J are TRBV10-3 and TRBJ2-3; TCRdb selects TRBD1, and the lack of DNA leaves this call unchecked. CDR3: CAISGGQLLATDTQYF.